A selection of T cell receptor beta chains follows, all from one sample in a study of T cell responses to AZD1222 COVID-19 vaccine. Generated by immunoSEQ multiplex PCR, the TCRdb table keeps only in-frame clones and is missing some. The sample carries about 110,000 clones, around 90% recorded once. The sequenced sample was peripheral blood, obtained on day 0 of AZD1222 vaccination. The receptor set was obtained from an adult in good health. Each CDR3 is given with its conserved first and last residue.

CDR3aa	v_gene	j_gene
CASSLAYGDLGSQPQHF	TRBV7-9	TRBJ1-5
CASSSSFGYEQYF	TRBV5-1	TRBJ2-7
CASSLGQDADTQYF	TRBV5-1	TRBJ2-3
CASSRTPLSEQYF	TRBV27	TRBJ2-7
CASRLQGGVQFF	TRBV27	TRBJ2-1
CSAKGYTF	TRBV20-1	TRBJ1-2
CASSLGGRAPRVIQPQHF	TRBV7-8	TRBJ1-5
CASSPLNVNTEAFF	TRBV18	TRBJ1-1
CASSLSGGVGAPLHF	TRBV7-2	TRBJ1-6
CASTFPGAGGNEQFF	TRBV7-7	TRBJ2-1
CASSPQPNSNQPQHF	TRBV4-1	TRBJ1-5
CASRPLGQPGNTIYF	TRBV27	TRBJ1-3
CASSPSGANYGYTF	TRBV7-9	TRBJ1-2
CASSLTGGETQYF	TRBV5-5	TRBJ2-5
CASSGGQGLYEQYF	TRBV3-1/TRBV3-2	TRBJ2-7
CASTLLGATGELFF	TRBV13	TRBJ2-2
CASKGKGTEAFF	TRBV7-9	TRBJ1-1
CASSYSFRTYGYTF	TRBV6-5	TRBJ1-2
CASSHRDRVNYGYTF	TRBV4-1	TRBJ1-2
CSADLGLGQEGLEGYTF	TRBV29-1	TRBJ1-2
CATSRGDRPHGYTF	TRBV15	TRBJ1-2
CASSPRLAGGNNEQFF	TRBV9	TRBJ2-1
CASSSQGTTEAFF	TRBV6-5	TRBJ1-1
CASIPGTSVYTQYF	TRBV6-2/TRBV6-3	TRBJ2-3
CASSYGELAYEQYF	TRBV6-5	TRBJ2-7
CASSLLGGAGYGYTF	TRBV5-1	TRBJ1-2
CASSYAGSLANEKLFF	TRBV6-5	TRBJ1-4
CAWSVRRTGELFF	TRBV30	TRBJ2-2
CASSSSGGVADTQYF	TRBV5-1	TRBJ2-3
CASSLYPPQRTSGNTIYF	TRBV5-1	TRBJ1-3
CASSVIGANTEAFF	TRBV5-1	TRBJ1-1
CASSLGSFRHNEQFF	TRBV5-1	TRBJ2-1
CASSPRLLGAGELFF	TRBV18	TRBJ2-2
CASSQDRASGETQYF	TRBV4-3	TRBJ2-5
CASYEGRDGYTF	TRBV6-5	TRBJ1-2
CASGLSGGKLFF	TRBV12-5	TRBJ1-4
CASSGQGAYGYTF	TRBV12-3/TRBV12-4	TRBJ1-2
CASSSGWGYTF	TRBV5-6	TRBJ1-2
CASSDVGGYGYTF	TRBV6-1	TRBJ1-2
CASSHRGGTDTQYF	TRBV3-1/TRBV3-2	TRBJ2-3
CAWRRWNEQFF	TRBV30	TRBJ2-1
CASSLGRSGNTIYF	TRBV7-9	TRBJ1-3